This T cell receptor (beta chain) was identified during a study of blood T cell repertoires in COVID-19. Study-wide background: Donors in the United States, Italy and Spain gave samples during acute or convalescent COVID-19.

Authors' analysis steps: Reference gene primer amplification yielded estimated nucleated cell counts. Method: immunoSEQ multiplex PCR; TCRdb's copy keeps in-frame clones and lacks some. That table furnishes V, J and clone size, whereas the DNA furnished D and trimming. This table has about 290,000 clones, approximately 88% appearing once. Per germline, CDR1 SEHNR and CDR2 FQNEAQ (reference sequence). Trimming left V 5 bases short and J 2 bases short, with 13 bases between. The CDR3 runs to 14 residues. Adults between roughly 18 and 95 years of age took part from 24 US areas. Before being deemed recovered, Cohort 3 donors had two negative PCRs, clearance, or symptom resolution.

This chain links TRBV7-9 with TRBJ2-7; D not certain. The specimen sequenced was PBMCs or T cells enriched from blood (not recorded which). This sequence was found in a woman aged 40 to 50 who had recovered from COVID-19. The CDR3 nucleotides read TGTGCCAGCAGCCTCAACACGTACACCTACGAGCAGTACTTC. It encodes CASSLNTYTYEQYF.